Listed below are T cell receptor beta chains from one sample, sequenced in a study of T cells after yellow fever vaccination. From the 5' RACE reads, TCRdb called clonotypes with MiXCR, one entry per CDR3 protein. The sample includes around 500,000 distinct CDR3 sequences, 21% of them seen just once. The input for sequencing was PBMCs, taken 21 days after the first yellow fever vaccination. These receptors all stem from a man younger than 35 who received the YFV17D yellow fever vaccine. Each CDR3 is given with its conserved first and last residue. The D gene is left open where the match is weak. Clone size appears in some rows only: once, few, many, or a class for an expanded clone.

d_gene,abundance,v_gene,j_gene,CDR3aa,CDR3nt
NA,NA,TRBV4-3,TRBJ1-5,CASSQDPQGGQPQHF,TGCGCCAGCAGCCAAGATCCCCAAGGAGGGCAGCCCCAGCATTTT
NA,NA,TRBV19,TRBJ1-2,CAIINYGYTF,TGTGCCATTATTAACTATGGCTACACCTTC
TRBD1,NA,TRBV9,TRBJ2-1,CASSVGQGNNEQFF,TGTGCCAGCAGCGTAGGACAGGGGAACAATGAGCAGTTCTTC
NA,NA,TRBV5-1,TRBJ1-2,CASSLATGRGGYGYTF,TGCGCCAGCAGCTTGGCCACCGGCAGGGGAGGCTATGGCTACACCTTC
NA,few,TRBV11-2,TRBJ2-7,CASSLVGSYREQYF,TGTGCCAGCAGCTTAGTTGGTTCCTATCGGGAGCAGTACTTC
NA,few,TRBV7-3,TRBJ2-2,CASSLSGSGELFF,TGTGCCAGCAGCTTATCCGGGTCCGGGGAGCTGTTTTTT
NA,few,TRBV7-9,TRBJ1-3,CASSLFAGTGNTIYF,TGTGCCAGCAGCTTATTTGCAGGGACTGGAAACACCATATATTTT
TRBD2,NA,TRBV3-1,TRBJ2-5,CASSPEDSGLAGQETQYF,TGTGCCAGCAGCCCTGAGGACTCGGGACTAGCGGGGCAAGAGACCCAGTACTTC
NA,NA,TRBV4-1,TRBJ1-2,CASSQFRRDTRNYGYTF,TGCGCCAGCAGCCAATTTCGTAGGGATACCCGCAACTATGGCTACACCTTC
TRBD2,few,TRBV7-2,TRBJ2-1,CASSLAGLAQFF,TGTGCCAGCAGCTTAGCGGGACTAGCTCAGTTCTTC
TRBD1,NA,TRBV20-1,TRBJ1-2,CSAIRDRGFDYGYTF,TGCAGTGCTATAAGGGACAGGGGGTTCGACTATGGCTACACCTTC
TRBD2,few,TRBV19,TRBJ2-3,CASSGGAVVDTQYF,TGTGCCAGTAGCGGGGGGGCCGTTGTAGATACGCAGTATTTT
NA,few,TRBV6-2/TRBV6-3,TRBJ1-1,CASSYNIRLNYNTEAFF,TGTGCCAGCAGTTACAATATTCGGCTAAACTACAACACTGAAGCTTTCTTT
NA,few,TRBV27,TRBJ1-6,CASSPQSGNNSPLHF,TGTGCCAGCAGTCCCCAGTCGGGGAATAATTCACCCCTCCACTTT
NA,few,TRBV28,TRBJ1-3,CASSLLNSGNTIYF,TGTGCCAGCAGTTTATTGAACTCTGGAAACACCATATATTTT
NA,NA,TRBV7-2,TRBJ2-5,CASKITGGRQEAQYF,TGTGCCAGCAAGATTACCGGGGGACGTCAAGAGGCCCAGTACTTC
TRBD1,NA,TRBV19,TRBJ2-7,CASGQGTSYEQYF,TGTGCCAGCGGACAGGGGACCTCCTACGAGCAGTACTTC
NA,NA,TRBV29-1,TRBJ1-4,CSGGRPNEKLFF,TGCAGCGGCGGGAGACCTAATGAAAAACTGTTTTTT
TRBD2,few,TRBV20-1,TRBJ2-1,CSARAGGLNEQFF,TGCAGTGCTAGAGCGGGGGGGCTCAATGAGCAGTTCTTC
NA,few,TRBV5-1,TRBJ2-7,CASSLDIGGIYEQYF,TGCGCCAGCAGCTTGGATATTGGGGGGATCTACGAGCAGTACTTC
TRBD1,NA,TRBV5-1,TRBJ1-1,CASSDRTGGIEYEAFF,TGCGCCAGCAGCGACCGGACAGGGGGCATAGAATATGAAGCTTTCTTT
NA,few,TRBV19,TRBJ1-2,CASSIDFSRGGYTF,TGTGCCAGTAGTATAGACTTCTCGCGGGGTGGCTACACCTTC
NA,NA,TRBV12-3/TRBV12-4,TRBJ1-5,CASSPSPRGHQPQHF,TGTGCCAGCAGTCCTTCCCCCCGGGGGCATCAGCCCCAGCATTTT
TRBD1,NA,TRBV27,TRBJ2-3,CASSLMRGLTDTQYF,TGTGCCAGCAGTTTAATGAGGGGGCTTACAGATACGCAGTATTTT
NA,NA,TRBV14,TRBJ2-3,CASSRPGPDTQYF,TGTGCCAGCAGCCGGCCAGGACCGGATACGCAGTATTTT
TRBD2,NA,TRBV4-1,TRBJ2-1,CASSLQVGLAGGNEQFF,TGCGCCAGCAGCTTACAGGTGGGACTAGCGGGGGGGAATGAGCAGTTCTTC
TRBD2,NA,TRBV29-1,TRBJ2-4,CSALLGGVAKNIQYF,TGCAGCGCGCTCCTGGGGGGGGTAGCCAAAAACATTCAGTACTTC
NA,NA,TRBV19,TRBJ2-7,CASRRRGSYEQYF,TGTGCCAGTAGGCGACGCGGCTCCTACGAGCAGTACTTC
NA,NA,TRBV5-1,TRBJ2-2,CASMYSSNTGELFF,TGCGCCAGCATGTATTCTTCCAACACCGGGGAGCTGTTTTTT